These T cell receptor beta chains were read from a single sample in a study of PD-1 blockade in classical Hodgkin lymphoma. Clones were read by immunoSEQ multiplex PCR, and TCRdb kept only the in-frame ones, dropping some. The table shows over 5,500 clones, with about 81% occurring only once. This specimen consisted of CD4+ T cells from blood, obtained at baseline. Receptors were obtained from a human donor with classical Hodgkin lymphoma. Each CDR3 is given with its conserved first and last residue. The order of the fields is CDR3 DNA, CDR3 protein, D gene, J gene, clone size, V gene. The D gene is left open where the match is weak. Clone size is stated in some rows and not others, as once, few, many or a class when expanded.

DNA: TGTGCCAGCAGTACCGCCCCCGGAGCCCAGGTAGCTTTCTTT; CDR3: CASSTAPGAQVAFF; D: .; J: TRBJ1-1; size: .; V: TRBV25-1
DNA: TGTGCTAGCAGCTTACGGCTAGCGGGGGGGATCCGGGAGACCCAGTACTTC; CDR3: CASSLRLAGGIRETQYF; D: TRBD2; J: TRBJ2-5; size: .; V: TRBV7-7
DNA: TGTGCCAGCAGCGTAAGCGGTTTGGAGACCCAGTACTTC; CDR3: CASSVSGLETQYF; D: .; J: TRBJ2-5; size: .; V: TRBV9
DNA: TGTGCCACCAGCAGCGGACTGGCCTACGAGCAGTACTTC; CDR3: CATSSGLAYEQYF; D: .; J: TRBJ2-7; size: .; V: TRBV15
DNA: TGTGCCAGTAGTGCCCCGGGACAGGCCTATGGCTACACCTTC; CDR3: CASSAPGQAYGYTF; D: TRBD1; J: TRBJ1-2; size: once; V: TRBV19
DNA: TGCGCCAGCAGCTTAAGGACAGGGCCCGAAAAACTGTTTTTT; CDR3: CASSLRTGPEKLFF; D: TRBD1; J: TRBJ1-4; size: .; V: TRBV5-1
DNA: TGTGCCAGTAGTATAGATCCGCCAGGGGGGAATCAGCCCCAGCATTTT; CDR3: CASSIDPPGGNQPQHF; D: TRBD1; J: TRBJ1-5; size: few; V: TRBV19
DNA: TGTGCCAGCAGTCCGGGTCAGCGGGGCCGCCCTGAGCAGTTCTTC; CDR3: CASSPGQRGRPEQFF; D: TRBD2; J: TRBJ2-1; size: .; V: TRBV7-8
DNA: TGCGCCAGCCGCGCACAGGCCTTGGGTGAGCAGTTCTTC; CDR3: CASRAQALGEQFF; D: .; J: TRBJ2-1; size: .; V: TRBV10-2
DNA: TGTGCCAGCAGCCAAGGAGGCGGGGGGAACTACGAGCAGTACTTC; CDR3: CASSQGGGGNYEQYF; D: TRBD2; J: TRBJ2-7; size: .; V: TRBV4-2
DNA: TGTGCCAGCAGTTTGTTCCGTAGTACCCCCGCGGGAAATGGCTACACCTTC; CDR3: CASSLFRSTPAGNGYTF; D: .; J: TRBJ1-2; size: .; V: TRBV28
DNA: TGCGCCAGCAGTGAGACGTACTTGAAAAACATTCAGTACTTC; CDR3: CASSETYLKNIQYF; D: .; J: TRBJ2-4; size: .; V: TRBV10-1
DNA: TGCGCCAGCAGCCCCCAGCGGGGGCCCTCCTACAATGAGCAGTTCTTC; CDR3: CASSPQRGPSYNEQFF; D: TRBD2; J: TRBJ2-1; size: .; V: TRBV4-1
DNA: TGTGCCAGCAGCAAATTAAAGGGGATCACAGATACGCAGTATTTT; CDR3: CASSKLKGITDTQYF; D: .; J: TRBJ2-3; size: .; V: TRBV21-1
DNA: TGCGCCAGCAGCCTGGGGCGAGAAGATCCCTACGAGCAGTACTTC; CDR3: CASSLGREDPYEQYF; D: .; J: TRBJ2-7; size: .; V: TRBV4-3
DNA: TGTGCCAGCAGCCCCCTCGTGCGGGGGGTCACAGATACGCAGTATTTT; CDR3: CASSPLVRGVTDTQYF; D: TRBD2; J: TRBJ2-3; size: .; V: TRBV7-9
DNA: TGCGCCAGCAGCTTCATTCCAGGGGGCGAGGATGGCTACACCTTC; CDR3: CASSFIPGGEDGYTF; D: TRBD1; J: TRBJ1-2; size: .; V: TRBV5-1